One and the same sample provided the 14 T cell receptor beta chains below, sequenced in a study of T-cell reconstitution after alpha-beta-depleted transplantation in children. Using unique molecular identifiers, the investigators prepared the TCRbeta library. TCRdb redid the calling of the PCR reads with MiXCR, one entry per CDR3 protein. This sample has around 700,000 distinct CDR3 sequences, with 10% to 15% found just once. The material sequenced was PBMCs, taken before TCRalphabeta/CD19-depleted stem cell transplant. Source of these receptors: a girl aged 2 to 9 with congenital amegakaryocytic thrombocytopenia, due to receive a stem cell transplant.

This clonotype was seen many times. The rearrangement links TRBV12-3 or TRBV12-4 to TRBJ2-1, with D perhaps matching TRBD2 (6 bases). The length of the CDR3 is 15 residues. Trimming cost V 7 bases and J 7 bases, with 20 bases left between them. CDR3 sequence: CASTAGLPSGNEQFF. DNA of the CDR3: TGTGCCAGCACCGCCGGACTACCCTCGGGGAATGAGCAGTTCTTC.

This clonotype showed up many times. This chain links TRBV5-1 with TRBJ2-2; D unclear. Trimming pared 0 bases from V and 1 base from J, leaving 7 bases between. CDR1 SGHRS and CDR2 YFSETQ come from the germline V gene. CDR3 length: 15 amino acids. The CDR3 reads CASSLARENTGELFF. Written as DNA, the CDR3 is TGCGCCAGCAGCTTGGCCAGAGAGAACACCGGGGAGCTGTTTTTT.

The count of this clonotype is one. The chain links TRBV12-3 or TRBV12-4 to TRBJ2-1; maybe TRBD2 (6 bases). This CDR3 has 13 amino acids. V was pared by 9 bases and J by 6 bases, with 15 bases between. The CDR3 DNA is TGTGCCAGTTCAACCCATAGCGGCAATGAGCAGTTCTTC. It encodes CASSTHSGNEQFF.

Concerning this clonotype itself: With a much larger clone just one base away, this may be a read error. J is TRBJ2-1 and V is TRBV20-1; TRBD2 matches at 7 bases. The CDR3 has 16 residues. Germline V lookup: CDR1 DFQATT, CDR2 SNEGSKA (reference sequence). V dropped 3 bases and J dropped 0; count of bases not matched to a gene: 8. The CDR3 bases are TGCAGTGCTAGCCTGCTAGCGGTATACTCCTACAATGAGCAGTTCTTC. It encodes CSASLLAVYSYNEQFF.

This clonotype has at least ten counts. The chain links TRBV5-6 to TRBJ2-7; D possibly corresponds to TRBD2 (5 bases). Germline V gene lookup returns CDR1 SGHDT and CDR2 YYEEEE. CDR3 length equals 14 residues. The germline V and J ends were trimmed by 4 bases and 4 bases, with 15 bases remaining between them. Here the CDR3 reads CASSPPVGVYEQYF. CDR3 nucleotides: TGTGCCAGCAGCCCACCCGTCGGGGTATACGAGCAGTACTTC.

Turning to this clonotype: This may stem from a read error, because a much larger clone lies one nucleotide away. The chain is built from TRBV20-1 and TRBJ2-1; either TRBD1 or TRBD2 may fit D (5 bases each). Trimming removed 6 bases from V and 8 bases from J, with 17 bases in between. The CDR3 extends over 13 amino acids. Germline loops: CDR1 DFQATT, CDR2 SNEGSKA (reference sequence). This chain's CDR3 is CSASPGTLDEQFF. The CDR3 coding sequence is TGCAGTGCCTCCCCGGGGACCCTTGATGAGCAGTTCTTC.

The V call is TRBV14, the J call TRBJ2-1, with TRBD1 matching 11 bases. The CDR3 consists of 15 residues. J lost 7 bases, V lost 4 bases, and 6 bases had no gene match. In germline, CDR1 is SGHDN, CDR2 FVKESK. CDR3 in amino acids: CASSLRTGGWNEQFF. The CDR3 DNA sequence: TGTGCCAGCAGCCTCCGGACAGGGGGCTGGAATGAGCAGTTCTTC.

This clonotype was found many times. This CDR3 is CAISELGQAYEQYF. Here the CDR3 DNA reads TGTGCCATCAGTGAGTTAGGACAAGCCTACGAGCAGTACTTC. The gene calls are TRBV10-3 and TRBJ2-7; tentative D call: TRBD1 (5 bases). V was clipped by 1 base and J by 2 bases, with 9 bases between them. The CDR3 has 14 amino acids. Germline values: CDR1 ENHRY, CDR2 SYGVKD.

The chain uses TRBV7-9 and TRBJ1-2; the D gene is possibly TRBD1 (5 bases). The CDR3 has 13 amino acids. Per germline, CDR1 SEHNR and CDR2 FQNEAQ (reference sequence). Trimming removed 3 bases at V and 8 bases at J, with 13 bases between. CDR3 sequence reads: CASSFRLEGGYTF. The CDR3 DNA reads TGTGCCAGCAGCTTCAGACTCGAGGGGGGCTACACCTTC.

Many counts were recorded for this clonotype. This sequence joins TRBV20-1 and TRBJ1-5; possibly TRBD1 for D (5 bases). The CDR3 consists of 14 residues. CDR1 is DFQATT and CDR2 is SNEGSKA in the germline V gene (reference sequence). V was clipped by 5 bases and J by 2 bases, with 13 bases between them. The CDR3 region is CSAVQGGGNQPQHF. The CDR3 DNA is TGCAGTGCTGTCCAGGGCGGCGGCAATCAGCCCCAGCATTTT.

This clonotype was seen ten or more times. The V call is TRBV20-1, the J call TRBJ2-4; D is undetermined. Trimming removed 6 bases from V and 8 bases from J, with 17 bases in between. The CDR3 runs 13 residues. CDR1 DFQATT and CDR2 SNEGSKA come from the germline V gene (reference sequence). CDR3 DNA sequence: TGCAGTGCCAGATTACCCCCCGGAGACATTCAGTACTTC. Its translation: CSARLPPGDIQYF.

This clonotype occurred many times. The rearrangement uses TRBV6-1 and TRBJ2-7; 8 bases fit TRBD1. V gave up 6 bases and J gave up 1 base; unmatched junction bases: 11. The CDR3 contains 16 residues. From germline, CDR1 is MNHNS and CDR2 SASEGT. The chain's CDR3 is CASSRTGNVPSYEQYF. CDR3 nucleotide sequence: TGTGCCAGCAGCCGGACAGGGAACGTTCCGTCCTACGAGCAGTACTTC.

This clonotype showed up many times. The rearrangement joins TRBV3-1 to TRBJ1-1; D possibly corresponds to TRBD1 (5 bases). The V and J ends lost 4 bases and 0 bases respectively, with 12 bases between them. Germline loops: CDR1 LGHDT, CDR2 YNNKEL (reference sequence). This CDR3 has 15 amino acids. CDR3 amino acids: CASSLRTTMNTEAFF. The DNA for the CDR3 is TGTGCCAGCAGCCTACGGACAACCATGAACACTGAAGCTTTCTTT.

This clonotype has just a few counts. The chain has TRBV18 and TRBJ2-7; D is possibly TRBD2 (5 bases). V was trimmed by 6 bases and J by 5 bases, leaving 20 bases between them. Germline V CDR1 and CDR2: KGHSH, LQKENI. The CDR3 runs 15 residues. The CDR3 sequence: CASSNQAGGRHEQYF. CDR3 in DNA: TGTGCCAGCTCCAACCAAGCTGGAGGCAGGCACGAGCAGTACTTC.